These T cell receptor beta chains were read from a single sample in a study of shared clonotypes between healthy human individuals. Measured with immunoSEQ multiplex PCR; TCRdb has only the in-frame clones, and not every one. The table includes 650,000 to 700,000 clones, 90% detected once. The sample taken for sequencing was memory CD8+ T cells from PBMCs. These receptors all come from a man aged 18 to 35 in good health. Some clones in this sample may be carry-over from other donors' samples. CDR3s include the opening cysteine and the closing phenylalanine or tryptophan. Fields, in order: clone size, D gene, J gene, V gene, CDR3 DNA, CDR3 protein. The D gene is left open where the match is weak. Size values are once, few and many counts, or a class for expanded clones, and some rows have none.

>.|TRBD2|TRBJ2-7|TRBV7-2
TGTGCCAGCAGCGTTCTAGCGGGAGGGCCCTACGAGCAGTACTTC
CASSVLAGGPYEQYF
>.|.|TRBJ2-3|TRBV2
TGTGCCAGCAGTGAGTCGGTATCGGAAGTCCCCTTAGGGAGGACAGATACGCAGTATTTT
CASSESVSEVPLGRTDTQYF
>.|.|TRBJ1-1|TRBV27
TGTGCCAGCAGTTCTATACATTCAGGCACTGAAGCTTTCTTT
CASSSIHSGTEAFF
>.|.|TRBJ2-1|TRBV25-1
TGTGCCAGCAGTGAAGAGGCAGGGGACAATGAGCAGTTCTTC
CASSEEAGDNEQFF
>many|.|TRBJ2-7|TRBV6-1
TGTGCCATCAGTGAGACCGGGACGGAGGGACTGTCCTACGAGCAGTACTTC
CAISETGTEGLSYEQYF
>.|TRBD1|TRBJ2-2|TRBV2
TGTGCCAGCAGTGAAGGCCGGACAGGGACCACCGGGGAGCTGTTTTTT
CASSEGRTGTTGELFF
>.|.|TRBJ2-3|TRBV5-1
TGCGCCAGCAGCTCGACTAGTTCCGATACGCAGTATTTT
CASSSTSSDTQYF
>.|.|TRBJ2-7|TRBV5-5
TGTGCCAGCAGCTTGGCCGGCGGGCGGGGGCGAGAGCAGTACTTC
CASSLAGGRGREQYF
>.|.|TRBJ1-5|TRBV6-5
TGTGCCAGCAGACTCCATCCCTATGGGGATCAGCCCCAGCATTTT
CASRLHPYGDQPQHF
>.|.|TRBJ2-2|TRBV6-5
TGTGCCAGCAGTTCAGAAGGAGGTACCGGGGAGCTGTTTTTT
CASSSEGGTGELFF
>.|.|TRBJ2-7|TRBV27
TGTGCCAGCAGTTCAGTGGACGGAGGCTCCTACGAGCAGTACTTC
CASSSVDGGSYEQYF
>.|.|TRBJ2-1|TRBV5-5
TGTGCCAGCAGCTTGGTTGATAGTTCTTACAATGAGCAGTTCTTC
CASSLVDSSYNEQFF
>.|TRBD2|TRBJ2-3|TRBV7-2
TGTGCCAGCAGCTTCGGACTAGCGGGAGGGCAGTATACGCAGTATTTT
CASSFGLAGGQYTQYF
>once|.|TRBJ2-3|TRBV7-9
TGTGCCAGCAGCTCTGAGGCGGATACGCAGTATTTT
CASSSEADTQYF
>.|TRBD2|TRBJ2-7|TRBV28
TGTGCCAGCACGTGGACTAGCGGGTCCTGGGAGCAGTACTTC
CASTWTSGSWEQYF
>.|TRBD2|TRBJ2-7|TRBV28
TGTGCCATCATAGCCCGGACTAGCGGTTCCTACGAGCAGTACTTC
CAIIARTSGSYEQYF
>.|.|TRBJ2-4|TRBV28
TGTGCCAGCACCTCCCTCCGATACCAGGGAAACATTCAGTACTTC
CASTSLRYQGNIQYF
>.|.|TRBJ2-1|TRBV7-9
TGTGCCAGCAGCCCCTCCCTGAGGGGTAATGAGCAGTTCTTC
CASSPSLRGNEQFF
>.|TRBD2|TRBJ2-2|TRBV4-2
TGTGCCAGCAGCCGACTAGCGGGTGGCACCGGGGAGCTGTTTTTT
CASSRLAGGTGELFF
>.|.|TRBJ1-2|TRBV19
TGTGCCAGTAGCCCGGTGGGGGGTTCAACGCTCTATGGCTACACCTTC
CASSPVGGSTLYGYTF
>.|.|TRBJ1-2|TRBV7-2
TGTGCCAGCAGCCAACGGGGTGGGGTAAACTATGGCTACACCTTC
CASSQRGGVNYGYTF
>.|.|TRBJ2-2|TRBV27
TGTGCCAGCAGCCCTCTCCGTAGCCGGGACACCGGGGAGCTGTTTTTT
CASSPLRSRDTGELFF
>.|.|TRBJ2-7|TRBV29-1
TGCAGCGTTATCAAGGACTACGAGCAGTACTTC
CSVIKDYEQYF
>.|.|TRBJ1-5|TRBV7-2
TGTGCCAGCAGCTTAATCAACAATCAGCCCCAGCATTTT
CASSLINNQPQHF
>.|.|TRBJ1-5|TRBV2
TGTGCCAGCAGGAGAGGGCAGGAGGGCAATCAGCCCCAGCATTTT
CASRRGQEGNQPQHF
>.|TRBD2|TRBJ2-1|TRBV10-3
TGTGCCATCAATCCCGGGACTACGGGTTACAATGAGCAGTTCTTC
CAINPGTTGYNEQFF
>.|TRBD1|TRBJ1-4|TRBV28
TGTGCCAGCAGTTCTATGCCCCCAACAGGGGGATTTGGTTCGTATGAAAAACTGTTTTTT
CASSSMPPTGGFGSYEKLFF
>.|TRBD1|TRBJ2-1|TRBV4-2
TGTGCCAGCAGCCAAGAGCGGGACAGGGTTGGCGAGCAGTTCTTC
CASSQERDRVGEQFF
>.|.|TRBJ1-6|TRBV27
TGTGCCAGCAGTTCGACAGGAGCACTTCATCCGAATAATTCACCCCTCCACTTT
CASSSTGALHPNNSPLHF
>.|TRBD1|TRBJ1-1|TRBV7-9
TGTGCCAGCAGCTTAGTAGGCAGGGGGCGCGGTACTGAAGCTTTCTTT
CASSLVGRGRGTEAFF
>.|.|TRBJ1-3|TRBV7-9
TGTGCCAGCAGCTCTCGGGGCGCTAGGATTGGAAACACCATATATTTT
CASSSRGARIGNTIYF
>once|.|TRBJ2-7|TRBV5-1
TGCGCCAGCAGCTTTGGGGTGGGGGACGAGCAGTACTTC
CASSFGVGDEQYF
>few|.|TRBJ2-1|TRBV9
TGTGCCAGCAGCCCCCGAGGCGGCGGAGATGAGCAGTTCTTC
CASSPRGGGDEQFF
>.|.|TRBJ1-2|TRBV4-2
TGTGCCAGCAGCCAAGTAGGCCAGGGCGCTTATGGCTACACCTTC
CASSQVGQGAYGYTF
>once|TRBD1|TRBJ2-1|TRBV9
TGTGCCAGCAGCCTTTCTCGGACAGGGGAGGAGAATGAGCAGTTCTTC
CASSLSRTGEENEQFF
>once|TRBD1|TRBJ2-3|TRBV11-2
TGTGCCAGCAGCTTAGCGCCCGGGACAGAGATCACAGATACGCAGTATTTT
CASSLAPGTEITDTQYF
>.|.|TRBJ1-2|TRBV5-1
TGCGCCAGCAGCTTGGGGGCAGAGCCGCTAAACTATGGCTACACCTTC
CASSLGAEPLNYGYTF
>.|TRBD1|TRBJ1-1|TRBV5-1
TGCGCCAGCAGCCGACCCCGGGACAGCCTGAACACTGAAGCTTTCTTT
CASSRPRDSLNTEAFF
>once|.|TRBJ2-1|TRBV28
TGTGCCAGCAGTCGAAACGGGGGAGTCGGGCAGTTCTTC
CASSRNGGVGQFF
>.|TRBD2|TRBJ2-1|TRBV5-5
TGTGCCAGCAGCCGGGAGGACGGGAGTTACAATGAGCAGTTCTTC
CASSREDGSYNEQFF
>.|.|TRBJ2-7|TRBV19
TGTGCCAGTAGTACCCCCGGGACACCATCCTACGAGCAGTACTTC
CASSTPGTPSYEQYF
>.|.|TRBJ2-2|TRBV13
TGTGCCAGCAGCCCCCCCCCGGGGACCGGGGAGCTGTTTTTT
CASSPPPGTGELFF
>.|.|TRBJ2-6|TRBV19
TGTGCCAGTAGTCCCTTTGGCTCCGGGGCCAACGTCCTGACTTTC
CASSPFGSGANVLTF
>.|.|TRBJ1-3|TRBV2
TGTGCCAGCATGGCAGGGTTGGAAAACACCATATATTTT
CASMAGLENTIYF
>.|TRBD1|TRBJ2-1|TRBV5-1
TGCGCCAGCAGCTTGGCCGAACCAACAGGACAGGGGGACAATGAGCAGTTCTTC
CASSLAEPTGQGDNEQFF
>.|TRBD2|TRBJ2-7|TRBV4-1
TGCGCCAGCAGCCAATTAGTTACTGTCCGGGAGGGCCGGTACGAGCAGTACTTC
CASSQLVTVREGRYEQYF
>once|.|TRBJ2-7|TRBV4-1
TGCGCCAGCAGCCCTGGGGTAGCAGACCTCTACGAGCAGTACTTC
CASSPGVADLYEQYF
>.|.|TRBJ2-7|TRBV28
TGTGCCAGCAGATACTCGCAAGCGGACTCCCCCGGGGGCGAGCAGTACTTC
CASRYSQADSPGGEQYF
>.|.|TRBJ2-1|TRBV27
TGTGCCAGCAGTGCTACTAGAACCCCCTCCTACAATGAGCAGTTCTTC
CASSATRTPSYNEQFF
>.|.|TRBJ1-1|TRBV10-3
TGTGCCATCAGTGAGCCCTACAGGGAGGGGAACACTGAAGCTTTCTTT
CAISEPYREGNTEAFF
>.|.|TRBJ1-1|TRBV7-9
TGTGCCAGCAGTGGCCGTCAGGGAATAAAGTGGGACACTGAAGCTTTCTTT
CASSGRQGIKWDTEAFF
>.|.|TRBJ2-7|TRBV28
TGTGCCAGCAGGTTATCTCCAGGTTACGACAGCTCCTACGAGCAGTACTTC
CASRLSPGYDSSYEQYF
>.|.|TRBJ2-7|TRBV14
TGTGCCAGCAGCCAAGAGAACTCCTACGAGCAGTACTTC
CASSQENSYEQYF
>.|.|TRBJ2-1|TRBV19
TGTGCCAGTAGTATAGGGGGCTCCTACAATGAGCAGTTCTTC
CASSIGGSYNEQFF
>.|TRBD2|TRBJ2-1|TRBV4-1
TGCGCCAGCAGCCGGACTAGCGGGAGTAGGGATGAGCAGTTCTTC
CASSRTSGSRDEQFF
>.|.|TRBJ2-7|TRBV27
TGTGCCAGCAGTTTATCGCCCGATCCCAAGGGCGAGTACTTC
CASSLSPDPKGEYF
>.|.|TRBJ2-2|TRBV15
TGTGCCACCAGCAAAGGAACAGGGGGGGACACCGGGGAGCTGTTTTTT
CATSKGTGGDTGELFF
>.|.|TRBJ2-6|TRBV27
TGTGCCAGCAGTCTCCGAGGCGCCGGGGCCAACGTCCTGACTTTC
CASSLRGAGANVLTF
>.|.|TRBJ1-1|TRBV5-4
TGTGCCAGCAGCTTGCCGGGACCGCGAGACACTGAAGCTTTCTTT
CASSLPGPRDTEAFF
>.|.|TRBJ2-4|TRBV7-9
TGTGCCAGCACCTCCCCGGCGGGTCTACCTCAGGGTAAAAACATTCAGTACTTC
CASTSPAGLPQGKNIQYF